The source of this T cell receptor beta chain is a study of cytomegalovirus exposure and HLA in healthy donors. Study findings and constraints: Being indistinguishable, some V segments were excluded, TRBV6-2 and TRBV6-3 among them. The Asian-associated ancestry cluster reportedly had fewer N-insertions than the approximately 670-donor mean in a later analysis. Near-uniform donor sequencing depth was presumed by presence/absence analyses. In an earlier analysis, in approximately 570 donors, most V segments appeared productive either ~87% or ~30% of the time.

CDR1 SNHLY and CDR2 FYNNEI come from the germline V gene. There are 14 residues in the CDR3. Losses at the gene ends were 10 bases for V and 3 bases for J; bases not matched to a gene: 5. The PCR used 60 Vbeta and 13 Jbeta primers. Profiling relied on immunoSEQ multiplex PCR, and the TCRdb table lists in-frame clones only, not all of them. The data contain about 160,000 clones, roughly four fifths of them singletons. Details on this clone: Its target is unknown.

This clonotype was obtained from a man aged 50 to 60 in good health and CMV-seropositive. The source material was PBMCs. This chain joins TRBV2 and TRBJ2-3, with TRBD2 matching over 12 bases. Here the CDR3 DNA reads TGTGCCACACTAGCGGGAGGTCGTACAGATACGCAGTATTTT. The encoded protein is CATLAGGRTDTQYF.